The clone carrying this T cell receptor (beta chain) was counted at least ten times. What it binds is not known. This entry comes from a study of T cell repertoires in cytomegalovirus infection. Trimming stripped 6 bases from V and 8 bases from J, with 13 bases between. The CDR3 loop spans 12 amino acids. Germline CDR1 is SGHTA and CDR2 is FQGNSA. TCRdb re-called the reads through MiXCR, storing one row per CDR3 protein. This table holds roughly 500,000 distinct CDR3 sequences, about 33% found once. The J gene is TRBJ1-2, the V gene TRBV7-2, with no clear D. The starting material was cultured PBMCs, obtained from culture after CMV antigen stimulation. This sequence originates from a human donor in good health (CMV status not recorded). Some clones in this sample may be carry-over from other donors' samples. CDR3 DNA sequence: TGTGCCAGCAGGGGAACTCTTAAGGGCTACACCTTC. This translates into CASRGTLKGYTF.